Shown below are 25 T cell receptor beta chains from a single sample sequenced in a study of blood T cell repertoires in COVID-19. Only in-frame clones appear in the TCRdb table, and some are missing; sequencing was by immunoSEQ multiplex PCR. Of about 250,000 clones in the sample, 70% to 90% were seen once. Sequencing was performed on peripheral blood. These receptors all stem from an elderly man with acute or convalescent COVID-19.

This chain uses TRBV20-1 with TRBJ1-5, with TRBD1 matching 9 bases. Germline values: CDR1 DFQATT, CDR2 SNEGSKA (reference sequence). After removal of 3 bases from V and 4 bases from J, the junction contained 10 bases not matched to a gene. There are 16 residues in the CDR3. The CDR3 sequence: CSASGGTGHRNQPQHF. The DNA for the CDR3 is TGCAGTGCTAGTGGGGGGACAGGGCATAGGAATCAGCCCCAGCATTTT.

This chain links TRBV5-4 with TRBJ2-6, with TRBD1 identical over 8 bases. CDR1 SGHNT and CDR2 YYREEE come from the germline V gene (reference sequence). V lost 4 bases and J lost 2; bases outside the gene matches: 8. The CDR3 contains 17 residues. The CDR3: CASSTGQGVTGANVLTF. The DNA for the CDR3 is TGTGCCAGCAGCACCGGACAGGGAGTCACTGGGGCCAACGTCCTGACTTTC.

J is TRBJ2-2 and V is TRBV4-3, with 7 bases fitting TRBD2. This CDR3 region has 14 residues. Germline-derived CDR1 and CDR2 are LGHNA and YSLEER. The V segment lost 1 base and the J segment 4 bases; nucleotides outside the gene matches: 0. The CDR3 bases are TGCGCCAGCAGCCAAGGGACTAGCACCGGGGAGCTGTTTTTT. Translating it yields CASSQGTSTGELFF.

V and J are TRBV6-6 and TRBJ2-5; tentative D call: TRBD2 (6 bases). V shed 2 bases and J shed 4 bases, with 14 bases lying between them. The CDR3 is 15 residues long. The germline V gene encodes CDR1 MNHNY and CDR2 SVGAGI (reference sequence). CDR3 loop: CASSYDGTGVETQYF. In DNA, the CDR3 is TGTGCCAGCAGTTACGATGGGACGGGAGTAGAGACCCAGTACTTC.

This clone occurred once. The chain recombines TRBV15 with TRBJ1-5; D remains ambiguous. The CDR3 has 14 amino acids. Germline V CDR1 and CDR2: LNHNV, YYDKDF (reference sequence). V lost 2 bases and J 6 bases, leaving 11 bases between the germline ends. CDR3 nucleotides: TGTGCCACCAGCAGATCAACCTCGGGTCAGCCCCAGCATTTT. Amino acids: CATSRSTSGQPQHF. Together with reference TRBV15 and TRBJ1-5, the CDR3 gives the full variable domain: DAMVIQNPRYQVTQFGKPVTLSCSQTLNHNVMYWYQQKSSQAPKLLFHYYDKDFNNEADTPDNFQSRRPNTSFCFLDIRSPGLGDTAMYLCATSRSTSGQPQHFGDGTRLSIL.

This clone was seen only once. The CDR3 spells CASSLVSSVGEGNTEAFF. The CDR3 bases are TGCGCCAGCAGCTTGGTTAGTTCTGTTGGGGAGGGTAACACTGAAGCTTTCTTT. The genes are TRBV5-1 and TRBJ1-1, with D uncertain. V lost 0 bases and J lost 2, with 20 bases in between. This CDR3 region has 18 residues. Germline V CDR1 and CDR2: SGHRS, YFSETQ.

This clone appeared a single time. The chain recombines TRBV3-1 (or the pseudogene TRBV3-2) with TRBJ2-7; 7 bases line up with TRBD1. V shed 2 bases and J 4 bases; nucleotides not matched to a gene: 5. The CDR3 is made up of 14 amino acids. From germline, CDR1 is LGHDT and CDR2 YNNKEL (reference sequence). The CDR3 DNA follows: TGTGCCAGCAGCCAAAGGGACAGTGGATACGAGCAGTACTTC. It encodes CASSQRDSGYEQYF.

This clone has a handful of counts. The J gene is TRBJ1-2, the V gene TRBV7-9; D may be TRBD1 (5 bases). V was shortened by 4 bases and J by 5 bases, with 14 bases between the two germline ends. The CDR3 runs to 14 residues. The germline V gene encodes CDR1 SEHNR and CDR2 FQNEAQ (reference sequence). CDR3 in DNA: TGTGCCAGCAGCTCGTTCGGGGGAGGATATGGCTACACCTTC. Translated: CASSSFGGGYGYTF.

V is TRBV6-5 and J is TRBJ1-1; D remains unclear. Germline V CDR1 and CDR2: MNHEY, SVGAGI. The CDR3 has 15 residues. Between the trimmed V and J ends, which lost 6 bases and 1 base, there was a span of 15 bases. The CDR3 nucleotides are TGTGCCAGCAGGAAAGGACTGGGAAGGAACACTGAAGCTTTCTTT. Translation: CASRKGLGRNTEAFF.

This CDR3 reads CASSETGLRAEAFF. The CDR3 DNA is TGTGCCAGCAGTGAAACGGGGTTGAGAGCTGAAGCTTTCTTT. The chain joins TRBV25-1 to TRBJ1-1; no clear D gene. In germline, CDR1 is MGHDK, CDR2 SYGVNS. Trimming took off 2 bases at V and 6 bases at J, with 13 bases between the two ends. The CDR3 has 14 residues.

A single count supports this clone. In DNA form, the CDR3 reads TGTGCCAGCAGCTCCGTAACCGGGGAGCTGTTTTTT. This translates into CASSSVTGELFF. The chain carries TRBV7-9 and TRBJ2-2; D call uncertain. Trimming took 4 bases from V and 5 from J, leaving 5 bases between them. CDR3 length equals 12 residues. CDR1 and CDR2 from the germline V gene are SEHNR and FQNEAQ (reference sequence).

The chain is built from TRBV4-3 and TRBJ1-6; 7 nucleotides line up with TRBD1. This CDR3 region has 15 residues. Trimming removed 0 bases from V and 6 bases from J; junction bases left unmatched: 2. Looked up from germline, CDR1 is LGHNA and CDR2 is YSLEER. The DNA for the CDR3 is TGCGCCAGCAGCCAAGAAACAGGGGTTAATTCACCCCTCCACTTT. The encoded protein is CASSQETGVNSPLHF.

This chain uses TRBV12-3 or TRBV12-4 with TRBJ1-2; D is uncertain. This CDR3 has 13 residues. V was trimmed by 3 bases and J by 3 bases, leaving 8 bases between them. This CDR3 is CASSFWGDYGYTF. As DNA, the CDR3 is TGTGCCAGCAGTTTTTGGGGAGACTATGGCTACACCTTC.

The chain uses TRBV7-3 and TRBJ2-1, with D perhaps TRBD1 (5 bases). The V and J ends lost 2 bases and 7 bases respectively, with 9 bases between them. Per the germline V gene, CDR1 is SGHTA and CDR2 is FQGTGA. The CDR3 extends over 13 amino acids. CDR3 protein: CASSLDRGNEQFF. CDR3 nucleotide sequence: TGTGCCAGCAGCTTAGATAGGGGTAATGAGCAGTTCTTC. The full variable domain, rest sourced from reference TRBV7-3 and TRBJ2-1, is GAGVSQTPSNKVTEKGKYVELRCDPISGHTALYWYRQSLGQGPEFLIYFQGTGAADDSGLPNDRFFAVRPEGSVSTLKIQRTERGDSAVYLCASSLDRGNEQFFGPGTRLTVL.

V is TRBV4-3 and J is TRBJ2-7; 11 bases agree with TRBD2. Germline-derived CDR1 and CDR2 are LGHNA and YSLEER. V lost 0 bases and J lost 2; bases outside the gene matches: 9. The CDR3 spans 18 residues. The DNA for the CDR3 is TGCGCCAGCAGCCAAGATCTCCCGGGACTAGCGGCCCCCTACGAGCAGTACTTC. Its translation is CASSQDLPGLAAPYEQYF.

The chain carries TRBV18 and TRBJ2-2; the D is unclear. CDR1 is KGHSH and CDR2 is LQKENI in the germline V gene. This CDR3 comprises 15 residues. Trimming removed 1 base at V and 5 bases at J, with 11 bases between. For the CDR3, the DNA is TGTGCCAGCTCACCACGCGAGACAAAAACCGGGGAGCTGTTTTTT. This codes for CASSPRETKTGELFF.

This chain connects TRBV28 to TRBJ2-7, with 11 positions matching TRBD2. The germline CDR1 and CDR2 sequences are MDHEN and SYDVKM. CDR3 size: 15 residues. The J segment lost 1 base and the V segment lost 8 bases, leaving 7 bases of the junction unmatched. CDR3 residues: CASRGGTSGSYEQYF. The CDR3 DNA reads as TGTGCCAGCCGAGGTGGGACTAGCGGTTCCTACGAGCAGTACTTC.

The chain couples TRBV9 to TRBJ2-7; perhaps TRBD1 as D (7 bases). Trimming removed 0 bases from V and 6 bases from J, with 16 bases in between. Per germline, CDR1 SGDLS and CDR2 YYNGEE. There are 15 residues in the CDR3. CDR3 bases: TGTGCCAGCAGCGTAGACCTTCCAGGGGGAGGCGAGCAGTACTTC. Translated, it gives CASSVDLPGGGEQYF. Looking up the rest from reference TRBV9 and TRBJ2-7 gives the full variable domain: DSGVTQTPKHLITATGQRVTLRCSPRSGDLSVYWYQQSLDQGLQFLIQYYNGEERAKGNILERFSAQQFPDLHSELNLSSLELGDSALYFCASSVDLPGGGEQYFGPGTRLTVT.

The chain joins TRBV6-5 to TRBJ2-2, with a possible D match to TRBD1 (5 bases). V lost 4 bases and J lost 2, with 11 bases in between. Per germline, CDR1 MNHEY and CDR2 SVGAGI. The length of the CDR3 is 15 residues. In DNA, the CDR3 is TGTGCCAGCAGTTTAAGACAGCCTAACACCGGGGAGCTGTTTTTT. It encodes CASSLRQPNTGELFF.

Here the CDR3 reads CASSLVSRPRAYTEAFF. The CDR3 DNA sequence: TGCGCCAGCAGCTTGGTTTCCCGGCCCAGGGCATACACTGAAGCTTTCTTT. V and J are TRBV5-1 and TRBJ1-1; maybe TRBD1 (5 bases). V gave up 0 bases and J gave up 3 bases, with 18 bases separating them. Germline CDR1 and CDR2: SGHRS and YFSETQ. The CDR3 runs 17 residues.

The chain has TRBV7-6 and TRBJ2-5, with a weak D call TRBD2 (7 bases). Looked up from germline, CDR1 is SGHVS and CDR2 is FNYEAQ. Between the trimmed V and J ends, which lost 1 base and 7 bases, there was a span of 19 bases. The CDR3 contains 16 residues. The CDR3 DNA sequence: TGTGCCAGCAGCTTAGTCCCGGGGGGCCAGAGCGGGACCCAGTACTTC. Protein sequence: CASSLVPGGQSGTQYF.

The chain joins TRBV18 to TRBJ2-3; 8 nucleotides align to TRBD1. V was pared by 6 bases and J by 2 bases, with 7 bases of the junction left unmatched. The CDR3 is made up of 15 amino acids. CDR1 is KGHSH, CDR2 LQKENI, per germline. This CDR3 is CASSPGTGPTDTQYF. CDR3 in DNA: TGTGCCAGCTCTCCAGGGACAGGACCCACAGATACGCAGTATTTT.

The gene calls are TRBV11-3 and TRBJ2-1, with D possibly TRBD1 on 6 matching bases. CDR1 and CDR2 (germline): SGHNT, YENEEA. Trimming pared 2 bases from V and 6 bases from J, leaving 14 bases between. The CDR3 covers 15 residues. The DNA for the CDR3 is TGTGCCAGCAGCTTAAACAGGGTAAGGATCAATGAGCAGTTCTTC. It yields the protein CASSLNRVRINEQFF.

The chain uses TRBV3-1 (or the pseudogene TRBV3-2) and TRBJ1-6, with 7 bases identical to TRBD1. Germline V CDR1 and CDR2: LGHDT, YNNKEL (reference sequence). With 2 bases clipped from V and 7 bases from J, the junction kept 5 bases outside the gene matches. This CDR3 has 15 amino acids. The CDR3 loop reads CASSQPGQTNSPLHF. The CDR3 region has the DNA TGTGCCAGCAGCCAACCGGGACAGACCAATTCACCCCTCCACTTT.

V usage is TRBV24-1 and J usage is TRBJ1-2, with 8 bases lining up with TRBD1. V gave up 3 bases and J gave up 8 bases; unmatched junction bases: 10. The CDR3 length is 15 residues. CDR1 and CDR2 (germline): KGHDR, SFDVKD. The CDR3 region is CATSDDPGRQGGYTF. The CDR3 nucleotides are TGTGCCACCAGTGATGACCCCGGACGACAGGGGGGCTACACCTTC.